What follows is one T cell receptor beta chain and its context. The antigen remains unidentified. The table came from immunoSEQ multiplex PCR; TCRdb's copy has only in-frame clones and leaves some out. The data contain 350,000 to 450,000 clones, about 91% of them singletons. This specimen belongs to a study of Ad26.COV2.S vaccination and SARS-CoV-2 variants. General study results and limits: Total T cell responses, in the TCR breadth and depth analyses, may have been underestimated. There was reportedly substantial breadth in spike-specific CD8+ and CD4+ T cell responses after vaccination.

This clonotype was obtained from a human donor who had recovered from COVID-19. The sample here was peripheral blood, taken after recovery from COVID-19.

This CDR3 is CASSYGQGAGGYTF. DNA for the CDR3: TGTGCCAGCAGTTACGGACAGGGGGCCGGGGGCTACACCTTC. The chain has TRBV6-5 and TRBJ1-2; 11 bases map to TRBD1. The CDR3 runs to 14 residues. Germline assignment: CDR1 MNHEY and CDR2 SVGAGI. Trimming removed 2 bases from V and 8 bases from J; junction bases left unmatched: 4.